The source of this TCR beta chain is a study of blood T cell repertoires in COVID-19. Study-level background: Samples representing acute and convalescent COVID-19 were sourced from the United States, Italy and Spain. PBMCs, B-cell-depleted T cells, or T cells were the source of the cDNA or gDNA that made up the material.

Per the original data handling: The assay estimated nucleated cells by amplifying reference gene primers. Generated by immunoSEQ multiplex PCR, the TCRdb table keeps only in-frame clones and is missing some. The V and J calls and the clone size are those of that table, but D and trimming were determined from the DNA. The sample contains some 150,000 clones, roughly 85% of which appear only once. This clone was picked up a small number of times. The source of this sequence is a man between 50 and 59 years old with acute or convalescent COVID-19. Sequencing was carried out using peripheral blood.

CDR3 residues: CASSLWGEWGIQYF. CDR3 DNA sequence: TGTGCCAGCAGCTTATGGGGGGAGTGGGGCATTCAGTACTTC. V gene TRBV5-4 combines with J gene TRBJ2-4; tentative D call: TRBD2 (6 bases). Germline V gene lookup returns CDR1 SGHNT and CDR2 YYREEE (reference sequence). Trimming stripped 2 bases from V and 9 bases from J, with 15 bases between. The CDR3 is 14 residues long.